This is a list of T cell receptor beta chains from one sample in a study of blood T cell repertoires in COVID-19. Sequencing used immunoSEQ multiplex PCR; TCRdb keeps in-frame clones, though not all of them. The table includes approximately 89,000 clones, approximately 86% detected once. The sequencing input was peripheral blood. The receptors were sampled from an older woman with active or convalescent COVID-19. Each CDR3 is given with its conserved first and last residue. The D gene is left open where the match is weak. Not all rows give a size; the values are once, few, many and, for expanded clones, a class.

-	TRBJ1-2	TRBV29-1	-	TGCAGCGTTATCGTACAGAACTATGGCTACACCTTC	CSVIVQNYGYTF
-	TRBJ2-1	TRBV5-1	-	TGCGCCAGCAGCTTGTACGGGGGAGGAAATGAGCAGTTCTTC	CASSLYGGGNEQFF
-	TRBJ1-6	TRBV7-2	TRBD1	TGTGCCAGCAGCTTAGCCGACAGGGAGGCTTCACCCCTCCACTTT	CASSLADREASPLHF
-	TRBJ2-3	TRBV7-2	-	TGTGCCAGCAGCTTAGACAGGGGCACAGATACGCAGTATTTT	CASSLDRGTDTQYF
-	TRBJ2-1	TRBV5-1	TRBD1	TGCGCCAGCAGCTTACAGGGGGCCCCCTACAATGAGCAGTTCTTC	CASSLQGAPYNEQFF
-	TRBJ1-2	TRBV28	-	TGTGCCAGCCGGCCGGGGGGGGGAGACTATGGCTACACCTTC	CASRPGGGDYGYTF
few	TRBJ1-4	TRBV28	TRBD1	TGTGCCAGCAGTTTTGAGACAGGGGGGGACAAAAAACTGTTTTTT	CASSFETGGDKKLFF
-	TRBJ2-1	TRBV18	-	TGTGCCAGCTCACCATATCAGGGAAATGAGCAGTTCTTC	CASSPYQGNEQFF
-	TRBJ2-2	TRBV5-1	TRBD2	TGCGCCAGCAGCTTCCCACTCCCACTAGCGGGGGGCAACACCGGGGAGCTGTTTTTT	CASSFPLPLAGGNTGELFF
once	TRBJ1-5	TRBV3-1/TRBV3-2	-	TGTGCCAGCAGTCTTTCCCCTATTCAGCCCCAGCATTTT	CASSLSPIQPQHF
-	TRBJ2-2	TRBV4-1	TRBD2	TGCGCCAGCAGCCAAGGGGAGACTAGCGACACCGGGGAGCTGTTTTTT	CASSQGETSDTGELFF
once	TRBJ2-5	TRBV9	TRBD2	TGTGCCAGCAGCGCCCTTCCACTAGCGGGGGAAGAGACCCAGTACTTC	CASSALPLAGEETQYF
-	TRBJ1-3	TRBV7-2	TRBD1	TGTGCCAGCAGCCCTCACCCGGGACAGGGTACAAACACCATATATTTT	CASSPHPGQGTNTIYF
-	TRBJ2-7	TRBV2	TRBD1	TGTGCCAGCAGTGATTGGGACAGCTCCTACGAGCAGTACTTC	CASSDWDSSYEQYF
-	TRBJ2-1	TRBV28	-	TGTGCCAGCAGTTTTTTTCGGGGGGCGGATGAGCAGTTCTTC	CASSFFRGADEQFF
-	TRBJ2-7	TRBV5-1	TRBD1	TGCGCCAGCAGCTTTACAGGGGGCTCCTACGAGCAGTACTTC	CASSFTGGSYEQYF
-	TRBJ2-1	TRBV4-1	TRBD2	TGCGCCAGCAGCCGGGGAGGGTTGGGGGGTAATGAGCAGTTCTTC	CASSRGGLGGNEQFF
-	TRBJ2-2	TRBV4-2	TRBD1	TGTGCCAGCAGCCAAGATGTAACAGGGGGCCGAACCGGGGAGCTGTTTTTT	CASSQDVTGGRTGELFF
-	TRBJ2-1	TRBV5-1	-	TGCGCCAGCAGCTTAAATTTCGATGAGCAGTTCTTC	CASSLNFDEQFF
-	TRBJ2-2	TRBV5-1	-	TGCGCCAGCAGCTTGGCGGTAGAAGCGAACACCGGGGAGCTGTTTTTT	CASSLAVEANTGELFF
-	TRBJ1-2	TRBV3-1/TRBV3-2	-	TGTGCCAGCAGCCATAAAGCAGGGGCAGGCTACACCTTC	CASSHKAGAGYTF
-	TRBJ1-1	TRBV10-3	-	TGTGCCATCAGTATCCAGGGGAGCACTGAAGCTTTCTTT	CAISIQGSTEAFF
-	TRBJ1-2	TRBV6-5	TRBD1	TGTGCCAGCAGTTCAGGACAGGGCTATGGCTACACCTTC	CASSSGQGYGYTF
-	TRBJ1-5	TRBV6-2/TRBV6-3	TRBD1	TGTGCCAGCAGCGGCGATACGACAGGGGATCAGCCCCAGCATTTT	CASSGDTTGDQPQHF
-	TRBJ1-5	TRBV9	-	TGTGCCAGCAACTTAGGGGGGGCCGAGTGGCCCCAGCATTTT	CASNLGGAEWPQHF
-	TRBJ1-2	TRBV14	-	TGTGCCAGCAGCCAAGCACAGGGAATGGGCGGCTACACCTTC	CASSQAQGMGGYTF
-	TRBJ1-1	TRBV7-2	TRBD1	TGTGCCAGCAGCCTTCAGACAGGGGGCTGGTCTGAAGCTTTCTTT	CASSLQTGGWSEAFF
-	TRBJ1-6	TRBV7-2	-	TGTGCCAGCAGCTTACCTCAGGGGAATTCACCCCTCCACTTT	CASSLPQGNSPLHF
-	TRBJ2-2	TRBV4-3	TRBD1	TGCGCCAGCAGCCTCAACAGGGGGACCGGGGAGCTGTTTTTT	CASSLNRGTGELFF
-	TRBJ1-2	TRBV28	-	TGTGCCAGCAGTACCAACAGGGTTGGCTACACCTTC	CASSTNRVGYTF
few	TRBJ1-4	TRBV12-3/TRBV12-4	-	TGTGCCAGCAGGGCAGGGGCTGAAAAACTGTTTTTT	CASRAGAEKLFF
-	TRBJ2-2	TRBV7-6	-	TGTGCCAGCAGCTTAACAGGGTGGGACACCGGGGAGCTGTTTTTT	CASSLTGWDTGELFF
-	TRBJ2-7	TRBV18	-	TGTGCCAGCTCACGGTCCGGCGAGCAGTACTTC	CASSRSGEQYF
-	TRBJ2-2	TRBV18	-	TGTGCCAGCTCACCAGGGCAGGTGAGCACCGGGGAGCTGTTTTTT	CASSPGQVSTGELFF
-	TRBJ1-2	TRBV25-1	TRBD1	TGTGCCAGCAGACAACAGGGGGCTGGAGGCTACACCTTC	CASRQQGAGGYTF
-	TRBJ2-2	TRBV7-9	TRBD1	TGTGCCAGCAGCTTCGGACAGGGGCTGGCCGGGGAGCTGTTTTTT	CASSFGQGLAGELFF